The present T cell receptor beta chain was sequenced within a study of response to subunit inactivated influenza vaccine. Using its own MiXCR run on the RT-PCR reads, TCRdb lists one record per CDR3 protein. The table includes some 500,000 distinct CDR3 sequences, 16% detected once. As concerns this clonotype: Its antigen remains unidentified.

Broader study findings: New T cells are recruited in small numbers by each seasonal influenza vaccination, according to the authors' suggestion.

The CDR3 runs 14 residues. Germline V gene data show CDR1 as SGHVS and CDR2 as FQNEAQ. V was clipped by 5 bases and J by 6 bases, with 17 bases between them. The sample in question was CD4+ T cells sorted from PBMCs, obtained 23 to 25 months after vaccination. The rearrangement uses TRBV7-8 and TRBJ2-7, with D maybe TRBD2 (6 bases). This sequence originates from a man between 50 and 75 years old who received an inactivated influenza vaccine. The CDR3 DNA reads TGTGCCAGCAGCCCGAGGGGTTTGGGGGGCGAGCAGTACTTC. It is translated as CASSPRGLGGEQYF.